This is a list of T cell receptor beta chains from one sample in a study of blood T cell repertoires in COVID-19. Method: immunoSEQ multiplex PCR; TCRdb's copy keeps in-frame clones and lacks some. Seen here are more than 200,000 clones, around 82% observed once, and the top ten hold around 4%. Sequencing used PBMCs or T cells enriched from blood (not recorded which). These receptors were obtained from a young man with acute COVID-19. The CDR3 runs from the conserved cysteine through the conserved F or W. The order of the fields is J gene, V gene, clone size, D gene, CDR3 DNA, CDR3 protein. The D gene is left open where the match is weak. Only some rows state a clone size, as once, few, many or a class for expanded clones.

TRBJ1-2 TRBV7-2 - - TGTGCCAGCAGCCCGGACACAAGCTATGGCTACACCTTC CASSPDTSYGYTF
TRBJ2-3 TRBV2 - TRBD1 TGTGCCAGCAGTTTGGGACAGGGAAGAACAGATACGCAGTATTTT CASSLGQGRTDTQYF
TRBJ2-5 TRBV19 - - TGTGCCAGTAGTATGCCGGGATCAGTCCGAGAGACCCAGTACTTC CASSMPGSVRETQYF
TRBJ1-3 TRBV7-2 - - TGTGCCAGCAGCTTGCCGCACCGGGACAAACTCTCTGGAAACACCATATATTTT CASSLPHRDKLSGNTIYF
TRBJ1-1 TRBV19 - - TGTGCCAGTAGTATAGGGGCGGGTTCGCTGAACACTGAAGCTTTCTTT CASSIGAGSLNTEAFF
TRBJ2-6 TRBV24-1 - - TGTGCCACCAGTGATTCCAGAGACAGGCCTGGGGCCAACGTCCTGACTTTC CATSDSRDRPGANVLTF
TRBJ2-2 TRBV11-1 - - TGTGCCAGCAGCTCACCGGAGCTAACCGGGGAGCTGTTTTTT CASSSPELTGELFF
TRBJ2-3 TRBV7-6 - TRBD2 TGTGCCAGCAGCTTGAGTGGCGGGGGGCTAGCAGATACGCAGTATTTT CASSLSGGGLADTQYF
TRBJ1-2 TRBV21-1 - - TGTGCCAGCAGCAAAGACAGGGCCGGGTTCCCTAACTATGGCTACACCTTC CASSKDRAGFPNYGYTF
TRBJ2-7 TRBV3-1/TRBV3-2 - TRBD1 TGTGCCAGCAGATCTGACAGGGTAGGGTACGAGCAGTACTTC CASRSDRVGYEQYF
TRBJ1-4 TRBV30 - - TGTGCCTGGAGGACGGGGTGGACGACTAATGAAAAACTGTTTTTT CAWRTGWTTNEKLFF
TRBJ1-3 TRBV3-1/TRBV3-2 - - TGTGCCAGCAGCCAAGCGACAAGCGGAAACACCATATATTTT CASSQATSGNTIYF
TRBJ1-1 TRBV4-1 - - TGCGCCAGTCGGGACATCGACACTGAAGCTTTCTTT CASRDIDTEAFF
TRBJ2-4 TRBV6-1 - - TGTGCCAGCAGTGAAAGAGGACAGACAAACATTCAGTACTTC CASSERGQTNIQYF
TRBJ1-3 TRBV5-1 - TRBD1 TGCGCCAGCAGCTTGGACTGGACAGGGGGCTCTGGAAACACCATATATTTT CASSLDWTGGSGNTIYF
TRBJ1-1 TRBV2 once - TGTGCCAGCAGTGTTTCAGCGTGGGCTTTCTTT CASSVSAWAFF
TRBJ1-2 TRBV27 - - TGTGCCAGCAGTCCCCCCGGACAGCAGAACTATGGCTACACCTTC CASSPPGQQNYGYTF
TRBJ2-6 TRBV19 - TRBD1 TGTGCCAGTAGTAGCCTACAGGGGAGAGGGGCCAACGTCCTGACTTTC CASSSLQGRGANVLTF
TRBJ2-1 TRBV11-3 - TRBD2 TGTGCCAGCAGCTTAGAAACGGGGGGGAATGAGCAGTTCTTC CASSLETGGNEQFF
TRBJ2-5 TRBV12-3/TRBV12-4 few - TGTGCCAGCAGTTCCCGGGGTCGCGAGACCCAGTACTTC CASSSRGRETQYF
TRBJ1-5 TRBV19 many - TGTGCCAGTAGTCCCACCTCACCGGTCGGCAATCAGCCCCAGCATTTT CASSPTSPVGNQPQHF
TRBJ1-5 TRBV4-1 - - TGCGCCAGCAGCCCTCGGACTAATCAGCCCCAGCATTTT CASSPRTNQPQHF
TRBJ1-6 TRBV11-2 few - TGTGCCAGCAAACCGACAGGCGAAGGCTCACCCCTCCACTTT CASKPTGEGSPLHF
TRBJ2-7 TRBV5-1 - - TGCGCCAGCAGCTTGGGACAGGAGGCTACCTCCTACGAGCAGTACTTC CASSLGQEATSYEQYF
TRBJ2-1 TRBV7-2 - TRBD1 TGTGCCAGCAGCCAACCAATAAGTTTTGGACAGGGGAAACCGTTCTTC CASSQPISFGQGKPFF